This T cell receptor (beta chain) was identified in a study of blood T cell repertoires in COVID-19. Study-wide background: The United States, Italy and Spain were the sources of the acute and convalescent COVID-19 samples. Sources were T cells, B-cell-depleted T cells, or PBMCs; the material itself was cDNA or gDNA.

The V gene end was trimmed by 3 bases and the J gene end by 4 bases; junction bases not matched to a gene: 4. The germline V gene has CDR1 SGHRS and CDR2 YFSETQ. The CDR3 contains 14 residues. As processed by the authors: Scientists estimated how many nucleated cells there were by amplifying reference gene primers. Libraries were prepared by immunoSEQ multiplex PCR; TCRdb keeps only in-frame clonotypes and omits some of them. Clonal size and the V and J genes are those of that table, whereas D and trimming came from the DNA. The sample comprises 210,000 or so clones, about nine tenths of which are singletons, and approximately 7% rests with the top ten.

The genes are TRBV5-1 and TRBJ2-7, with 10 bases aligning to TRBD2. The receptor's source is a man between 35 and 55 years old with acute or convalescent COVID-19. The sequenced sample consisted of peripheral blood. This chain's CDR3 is CASSWSSGGYEQYF. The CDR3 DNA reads TGCGCCAGCAGCTGGTCTAGCGGGGGTTACGAGCAGTACTTC.